This T cell receptor (beta chain) was sequenced for a study of T cells in Graves' hyperthyroidism and ophthalmopathy. RNA transcripts served as the template for amplifying TCR beta CDR3 regions. The primer set for the first-round RT-PCR of the TCR CDR3 was HTBI. TCRdb passed the multiplex PCR reads through MiXCR, listing each CDR3 protein once. In the table there are around 300,000 distinct CDR3 sequences, roughly 15% of which are singletons. This CDR3 is built from 15 residues. Germline V gene lookup returns CDR1 MNHNS and CDR2 SASEGT. Germline trimming cut 6 bases from V and 7 bases from J; bases unmatched to any gene: 13. There are many counts of this clonotype. Sample collection date corresponds to first hyperthyroidism diagnosis, prior to any ophthalmopathy symptoms.

Sequencing input: blood. The receptor was derived from a woman aged 50 to 60 with Graves' hyperthyroidism that later progressed to Graves' ophthalmopathy. This chain joins TRBV6-1 and TRBJ1-2; 8 positions match TRBD1. The CDR3 region has the DNA TGTGCCAGCAGAACCGCCGGGACAGGATTCTCTGGCTACACCTTC. Its protein product is CASRTAGTGFSGYTF.